This T cell receptor (beta chain) originates from a study of shared clonotypes between healthy human individuals. The length of the CDR3 is 13 residues. Germline V lookup: CDR1 SGHDN, CDR2 FVKESK. Deletions cut 5 bases from V and 5 bases from J, with 12 bases between. Profiled with immunoSEQ multiplex PCR; TCRdb holds only in-frame clones, not every one. Among roughly 1,000,000 clones, around three quarters were seen once, and the ten largest hold approximately 0.52%. This clonotype was sampled from a man between 18 and 29 years old in good health. Some clones in this sample may be carry-over from other donors' samples. The rearrangement joins TRBV14 to TRBJ1-2; D not certain. Source material: memory CD4+ T cells from PBMCs. This sample's subset: CD45RA-negative fraction. The CDR3 loop reads CASSKSDGYGYTF. The CDR3 nucleotides read TGTGCCAGCAGCAAATCGGACGGGTATGGCTACACCTTC.